These 10 T cell receptor beta chains were all obtained from the same sample, sequenced in a study of T cells in Graves' hyperthyroidism and ophthalmopathy. Amplification of TCR beta CDR3 regions used RNA as the template. HTBI primers were used for first-round RT-PCR of the TCR CDR3. TCRdb used MiXCR to reprocess the multiplex PCR reads, holding one entry per CDR3 protein. Seen here are about 720,000 distinct CDR3 sequences, about a sixth observed once, and the top ten hold around 7.7%. Sequencing used blood. All receptors derive from a young man with Graves' hyperthyroidism.

This clonotype was recorded many times. V usage is TRBV6-6 and J usage is TRBJ2-7, with D perhaps given as TRBD1 or TRBD2 (5 bases each). This CDR3 region has 15 residues. V lost 0 bases and J 4 bases, leaving 13 bases between the germline ends. The V gene's germline CDR1 is MNHNY and CDR2 SVGAGI (reference sequence). The CDR3 protein is CASSYSTGTTYEQYF. Here the CDR3 DNA reads TGTGCCAGCAGTTACTCGACCGGGACCACTTACGAGCAGTACTTC.

For this clonotype: A clone one base away is much larger, so this may be a read error. The CDR3 region is CAGSLQGAEAFF. Written as DNA, the CDR3 is TGTGCCGGCAGTTTACAGGGTGCAGAAGCTTTCTTT. The chain couples TRBV12-3 or TRBV12-4 to TRBJ1-1, with D maybe TRBD1 (6 bases). The CDR3 contains 12 residues.

The chain carries TRBV9 and TRBJ2-7; the D is unclear. This CDR3 has 13 amino acids. From germline, CDR1 is SGDLS and CDR2 YYNGEE. The ends were cut back, 0 bases at V and 6 bases at J, with 10 bases in the middle. In nucleotides, the CDR3 is TGTGCCAGCAGCGTAGACTTGCTGAGCGAGCAGTACTTC. Translation: CASSVDLLSEQYF. The full variable domain, in which reference TRBV9 and TRBJ2-7 provide the parts outside the CDR3, is DSGVTQTPKHLITATGQRVTLRCSPRSGDLSVYWYQQSLDQGLQFLIQYYNGEERAKGNILERFSAQQFPDLHSELNLSSLELGDSALYFCASSVDLLSEQYFGPGTRLTVT.

The sample holds many counts of this clonotype. The chain employs TRBV6-1 and TRBJ1-1; D ambiguous. The germline gives CDR1 MNHNS, CDR2 SASEGT. The CDR3 is 14 residues long. V was clipped by 3 bases and J by 0 bases, with 8 bases between them. CDR3 loop: CASSDPGMNTEAFF. In nucleotides, the CDR3 is TGTGCCAGCAGTGATCCGGGGATGAACACTGAAGCTTTCTTT.

This clonotype was counted a few times. This chain uses TRBV19 with TRBJ1-5; TRBD1 aligns across 11 bases. The CDR3 totals 19 residues. Germline-derived CDR1 and CDR2 are LNHDA and SQIVND (reference sequence). The V and J ends lost 3 bases and 1 base, in that order; junction bases with no gene match: 11. The CDR3 spells CASSIVLGTGGPSNQPQHF. CDR3 bases: TGTGCCAGTAGTATCGTCCTCGGGACAGGGGGTCCGAGCAATCAGCCCCAGCATTTT.

A remark on this clonotype: This may come from a read error, since a much larger clone is one base off. The chain combines TRBV2 with TRBJ1-4; TRBD1 aligns across 12 bases. From germline, CDR1 is SNHLY and CDR2 FYNNEI. The CDR3 runs 15 residues. The CDR3 sequence is CASSVGTGGYEKLVF. The CDR3 region has the DNA TGTGCCAGCAGTGTTGGGACAGGGGGCTACGAAAAACTGGTTTTT.

The CDR3 DNA sequence: TGTGCCAGCAGCTCCCCTAACAACTATGGCTACACCTTC. Translated: CASSSPNNYGYTF. The gene calls are TRBV5-8 and TRBJ1-2; unclear D gene. Per germline, CDR1 SGHTS and CDR2 YDEGEE. This CDR3 has 13 amino acids. V lost 3 bases and J 2 bases, leaving 8 bases between the germline ends. Filled out from reference TRBV5-8 and TRBJ1-2, the complete variable domain reads EAGVTQSPTHLIKTRGQQATLRCSPISGHTSVYWYQQALGLGLQFLLWYDEGEERNRGNFPPRFSGRQFPNYSSELNVNALELEDSALYLCASSSPNNYGYTFGSGTRLTVV.

This clonotype was seen more than once but under ten times. The V and J genes are TRBV5-5 and TRBJ1-1; D unclear. The V and J ends lost 4 bases and 8 bases respectively, with 15 bases between them. Per the germline V gene, CDR1 is SGHKS and CDR2 is YYEKEE (reference sequence). This CDR3 spans 13 amino acids. The CDR3 bases are TGTGCCAGCAGCGTTCTCCCCACCTGGGAAGCTTTCTTT. It yields the protein CASSVLPTWEAFF.

This clonotype was picked up a small number of times. A clone one base away is much larger, so this may be a read error. The V and J genes are TRBV28 and TRBJ2-1; 9 bases are a match to TRBD2. Per germline, CDR1 MDHEN and CDR2 SYDVKM. There are 13 residues in the CDR3. J lost 8 bases, V lost 6 bases, and 5 bases had no gene match. The CDR3: CASSLSGSDEQFF. The CDR3 nucleotides read TGTGCCAGCAGCCTTAGCGGGAGCGATGAGCAGTTCTTC.

V usage is TRBV4-2 and J usage is TRBJ2-7; 7 nucleotides align to TRBD1. The CDR3 covers 16 residues. CDR1 is LGHNA, CDR2 YNFKEQ, per germline. The V segment lost 0 bases and the J segment 5 bases; nucleotides outside the gene matches: 10. The CDR3 sequence: CASSQEQGGRSHEQYF. CDR3 DNA sequence: TGTGCCAGCAGCCAAGAACAAGGGGGCAGGTCCCACGAGCAGTACTTC.